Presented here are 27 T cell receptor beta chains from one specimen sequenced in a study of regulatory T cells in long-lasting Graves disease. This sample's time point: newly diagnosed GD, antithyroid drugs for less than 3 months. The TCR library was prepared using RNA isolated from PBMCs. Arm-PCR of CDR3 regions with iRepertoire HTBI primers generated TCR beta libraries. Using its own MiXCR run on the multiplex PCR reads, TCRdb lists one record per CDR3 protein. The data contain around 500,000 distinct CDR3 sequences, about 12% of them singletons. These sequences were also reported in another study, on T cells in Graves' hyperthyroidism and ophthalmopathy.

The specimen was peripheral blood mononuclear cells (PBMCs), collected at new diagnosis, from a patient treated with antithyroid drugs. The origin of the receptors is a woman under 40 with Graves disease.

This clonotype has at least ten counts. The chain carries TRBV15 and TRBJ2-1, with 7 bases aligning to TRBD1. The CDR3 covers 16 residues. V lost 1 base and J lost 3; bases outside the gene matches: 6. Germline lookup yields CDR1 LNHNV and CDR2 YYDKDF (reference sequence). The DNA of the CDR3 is TGTGCCACCAGCAGAGCTACAGGGGATCACTACAATGAGCAGTTCTTC. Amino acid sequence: CATSRATGDHYNEQFF.

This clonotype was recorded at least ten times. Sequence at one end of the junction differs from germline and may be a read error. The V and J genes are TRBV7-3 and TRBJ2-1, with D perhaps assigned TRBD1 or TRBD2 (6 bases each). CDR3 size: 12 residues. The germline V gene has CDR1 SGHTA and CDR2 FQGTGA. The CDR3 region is CASSPGADEQLF. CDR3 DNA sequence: TGTGCCAGCAGCCCGGGGGCGGATGAGCAGCTCTTC.

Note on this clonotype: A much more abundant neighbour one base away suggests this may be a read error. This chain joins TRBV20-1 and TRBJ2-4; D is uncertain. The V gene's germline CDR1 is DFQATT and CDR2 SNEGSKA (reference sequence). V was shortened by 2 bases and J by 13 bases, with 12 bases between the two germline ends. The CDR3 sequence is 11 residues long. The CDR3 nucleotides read TGCAGTGCTAGACCTTACAATGAGCAGTACTTC. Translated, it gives CSARPYNEQYF.

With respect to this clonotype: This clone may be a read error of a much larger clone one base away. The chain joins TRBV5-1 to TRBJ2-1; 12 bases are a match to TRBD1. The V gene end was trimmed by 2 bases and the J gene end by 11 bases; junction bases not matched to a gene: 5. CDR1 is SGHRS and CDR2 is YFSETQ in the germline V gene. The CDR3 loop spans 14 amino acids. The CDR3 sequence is CASSFGTGGYKQFF. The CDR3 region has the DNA TGCGCCAGCAGCTTCGGGACAGGGGGCTATAAGCAGTTCTTC.

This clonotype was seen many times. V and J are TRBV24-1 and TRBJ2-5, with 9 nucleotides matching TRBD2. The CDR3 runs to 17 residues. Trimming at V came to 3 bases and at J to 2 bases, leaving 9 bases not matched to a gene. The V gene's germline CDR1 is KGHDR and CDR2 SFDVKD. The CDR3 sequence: CATSDVAGVIEQETQYF. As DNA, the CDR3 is TGTGCCACCAGTGATGTAGCGGGAGTGATTGAACAAGAGACCCAGTACTTC.

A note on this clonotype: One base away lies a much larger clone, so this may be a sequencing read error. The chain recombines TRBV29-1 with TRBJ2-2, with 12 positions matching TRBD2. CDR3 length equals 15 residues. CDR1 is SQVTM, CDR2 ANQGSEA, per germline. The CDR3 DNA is TGCAGCGTTGACAGACTAGCGGGAGACACCAGGGAGCTGTTTTTT. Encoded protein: CSVDRLAGDTRELFF.

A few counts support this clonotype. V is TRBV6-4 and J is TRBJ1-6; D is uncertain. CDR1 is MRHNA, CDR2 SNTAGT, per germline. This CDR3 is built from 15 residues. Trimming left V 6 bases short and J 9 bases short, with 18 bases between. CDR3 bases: TGTGCCAGCAGCGCATCCTCCCTTACGTCTTCACCCCTCCACTTT. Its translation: CASSASSLTSSPLHF.

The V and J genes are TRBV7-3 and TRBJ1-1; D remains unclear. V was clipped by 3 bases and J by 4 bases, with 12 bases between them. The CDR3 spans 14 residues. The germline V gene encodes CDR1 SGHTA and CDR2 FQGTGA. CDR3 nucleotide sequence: TGTGCCAGCAGCTTTGGGCCACTCAGCACTGAAGCTTTCTTT. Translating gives CASSFGPLSTEAFF.

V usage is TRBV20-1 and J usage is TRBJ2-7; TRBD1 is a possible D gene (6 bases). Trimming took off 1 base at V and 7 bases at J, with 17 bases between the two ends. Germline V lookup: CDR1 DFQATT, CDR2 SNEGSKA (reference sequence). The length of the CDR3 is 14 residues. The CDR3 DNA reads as TGCAGTGCTAGAGGAATCGAGACAGGAGCTGAGCAGTACTTC. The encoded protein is CSARGIETGAEQYF.

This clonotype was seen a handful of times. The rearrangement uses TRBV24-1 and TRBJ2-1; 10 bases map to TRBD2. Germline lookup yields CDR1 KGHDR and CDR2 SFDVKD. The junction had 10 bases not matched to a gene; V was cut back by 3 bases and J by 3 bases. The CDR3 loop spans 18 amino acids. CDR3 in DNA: TGTGCCACCAGTGATCCCCCAGGCAGCGGGAGGGTCTACAATGAGCAGTTCTTC. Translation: CATSDPPGSGRVYNEQFF.

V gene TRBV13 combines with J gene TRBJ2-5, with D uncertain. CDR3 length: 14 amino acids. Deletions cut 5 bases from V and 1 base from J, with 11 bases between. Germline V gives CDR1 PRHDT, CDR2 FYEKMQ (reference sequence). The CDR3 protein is CASSGPKPQETQYF. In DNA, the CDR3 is TGTGCCAGCAGCGGACCTAAGCCCCAAGAGACCCAGTACTTC.

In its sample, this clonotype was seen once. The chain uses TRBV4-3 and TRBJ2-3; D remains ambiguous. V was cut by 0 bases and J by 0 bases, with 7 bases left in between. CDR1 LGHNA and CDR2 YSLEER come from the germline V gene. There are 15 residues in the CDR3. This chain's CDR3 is CASSQEHESTDTQYF. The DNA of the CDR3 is TGCGCCAGCAGCCAAGAACACGAGAGCACAGATACGCAGTATTTT.

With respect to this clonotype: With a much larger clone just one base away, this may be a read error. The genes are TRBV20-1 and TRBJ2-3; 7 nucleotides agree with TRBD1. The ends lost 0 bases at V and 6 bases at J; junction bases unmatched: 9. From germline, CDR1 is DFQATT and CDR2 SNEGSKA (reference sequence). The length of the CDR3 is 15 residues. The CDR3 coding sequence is TGCAGTGCTAGAGATCCTACGAGGGGGCGGGATACGCAGTATTTT. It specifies CSARDPTRGRDTQYF.

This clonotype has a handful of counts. CDR3 sequence reads: CASSRDFRGETQYF. The CDR3, as DNA: TGTGCCAGCAGCCGGGACTTCAGGGGGGAGACCCAGTACTTC. J is TRBJ2-5 and V is TRBV7-9, with D perhaps matching TRBD1 (7 bases). The germline V gene encodes CDR1 SEHNR and CDR2 FQNEAQ (reference sequence). The CDR3 is 14 residues long. V lost 5 bases, J lost 5 bases, and 15 bases lay in between.

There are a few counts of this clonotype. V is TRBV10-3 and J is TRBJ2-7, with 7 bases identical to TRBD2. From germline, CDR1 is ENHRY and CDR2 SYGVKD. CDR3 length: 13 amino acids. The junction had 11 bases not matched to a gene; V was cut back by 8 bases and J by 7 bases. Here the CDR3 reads CAISGDYPREQYF. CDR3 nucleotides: TGTGCCATCTCTGGGGACTACCCTCGGGAGCAGTACTTC.

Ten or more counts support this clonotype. The CDR3 sequence: CASSLQGYQETQYF. The CDR3 DNA is TGTGCCAGCAGCTTACAGGGCTACCAAGAGACCCAGTACTTC. V gene TRBV7-9 combines with J gene TRBJ2-5; D perhaps matches TRBD1 (5 bases). The CDR3 totals 14 residues. V shed 2 bases and J shed 0 bases, with 7 bases lying between them. Germline loops: CDR1 SEHNR, CDR2 FQNEAQ (reference sequence). Filled out from reference TRBV7-9 and TRBJ2-5, the complete variable domain reads DTGVSQNPRHKITKRGQNVTFRCDPISEHNRLYWYRQTLGQGPEFLTYFQNEAQLEKSRLLSDRFSAERPKGSFSTLEIQRTEQGDSAMYLCASSLQGYQETQYFGPGTRLLVL.

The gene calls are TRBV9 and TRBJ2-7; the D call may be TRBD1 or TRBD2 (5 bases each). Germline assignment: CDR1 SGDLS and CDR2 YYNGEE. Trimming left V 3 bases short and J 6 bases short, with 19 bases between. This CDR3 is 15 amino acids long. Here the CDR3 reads CASSATGTPTGEQYF. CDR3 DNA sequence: TGTGCCAGCAGCGCTACCGGGACCCCGACCGGCGAGCAGTACTTC.

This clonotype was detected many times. The CDR3 region is CASSQEAGLAGHEQFF. DNA for the CDR3: TGTGCCAGCAGCCAAGAGGCGGGACTAGCGGGCCATGAGCAGTTCTTC. This rearrangement joins TRBV3-1 to TRBJ2-1; 12 bases map to TRBD2. The germline gives CDR1 LGHDT, CDR2 YNNKEL (reference sequence). This CDR3 is 16 amino acids long. The J segment lost 8 bases and the V segment lost 0 bases, leaving 5 bases of the junction unmatched.

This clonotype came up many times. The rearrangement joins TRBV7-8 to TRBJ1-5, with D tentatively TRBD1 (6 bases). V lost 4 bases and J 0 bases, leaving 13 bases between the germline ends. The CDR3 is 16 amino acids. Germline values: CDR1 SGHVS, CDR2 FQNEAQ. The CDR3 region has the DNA TGTGCCAGCAGCTCGAAGCGGGGGGCTAGCAATCAGCCCCAGCATTTT. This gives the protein CASSSKRGASNQPQHF.

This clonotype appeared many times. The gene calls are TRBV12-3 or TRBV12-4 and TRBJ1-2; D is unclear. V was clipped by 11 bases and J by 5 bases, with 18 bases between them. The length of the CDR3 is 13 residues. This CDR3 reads CALGRTGGYGYTF. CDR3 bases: TGTGCCCTTGGCCGGACGGGAGGTTATGGCTACACCTTC.

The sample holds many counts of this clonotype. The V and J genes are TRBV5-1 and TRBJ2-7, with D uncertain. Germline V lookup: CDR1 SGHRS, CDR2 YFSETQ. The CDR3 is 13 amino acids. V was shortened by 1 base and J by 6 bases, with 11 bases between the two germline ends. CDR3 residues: CASSLSGPFEQYF. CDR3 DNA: TGCGCCAGCAGCTTGTCGGGCCCTTTCGAGCAGTACTTC.

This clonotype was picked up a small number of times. The DNA for the CDR3 is TGTGCCAGCAGTTACTCGTATCGGGGGAACACTGAAGCTTTCTTT. Amino acids: CASSYSYRGNTEAFF. The chain has TRBV6-2 or TRBV6-3 and TRBJ1-1; no clear D gene. Germline CDR1 is MNHEY and CDR2 is SVGEGT. V was trimmed by 0 bases and J by 1 base, leaving 9 bases between them. CDR3 size: 15 residues.

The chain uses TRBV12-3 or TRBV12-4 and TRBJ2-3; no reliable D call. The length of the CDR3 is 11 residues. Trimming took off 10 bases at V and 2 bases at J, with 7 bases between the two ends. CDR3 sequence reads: CATRNTDTQYF. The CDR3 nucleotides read TGTGCCACCCGAAACACAGATACGCAGTATTTT.

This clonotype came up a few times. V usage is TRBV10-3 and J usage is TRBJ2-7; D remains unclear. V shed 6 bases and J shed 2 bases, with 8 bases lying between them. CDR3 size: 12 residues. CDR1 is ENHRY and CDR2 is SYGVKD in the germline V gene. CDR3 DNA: TGTGCCATCAGCGGTCGAACCTACGAGCAGTACTTC. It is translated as CAISGRTYEQYF.

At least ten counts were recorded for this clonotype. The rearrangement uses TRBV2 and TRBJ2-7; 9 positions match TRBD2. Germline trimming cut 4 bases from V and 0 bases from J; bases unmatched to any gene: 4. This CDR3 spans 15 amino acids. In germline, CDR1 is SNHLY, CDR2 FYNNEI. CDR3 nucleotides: TGTGCCAGCAGTGCGCGACTAGCGGTCTCCTACGAGCAGTACTTC. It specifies CASSARLAVSYEQYF.

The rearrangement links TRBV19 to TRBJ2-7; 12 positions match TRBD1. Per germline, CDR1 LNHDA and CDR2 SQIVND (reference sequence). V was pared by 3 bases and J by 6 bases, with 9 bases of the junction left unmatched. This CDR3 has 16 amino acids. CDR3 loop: CASSIGPGTGGGEQYF. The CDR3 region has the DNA TGTGCCAGTAGTATTGGGCCCGGGACAGGGGGCGGCGAGCAGTACTTC.

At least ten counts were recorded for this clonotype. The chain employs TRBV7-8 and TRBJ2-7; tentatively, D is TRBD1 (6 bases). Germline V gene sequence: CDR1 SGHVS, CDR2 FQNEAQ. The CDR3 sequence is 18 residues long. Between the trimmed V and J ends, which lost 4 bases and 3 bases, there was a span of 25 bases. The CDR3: CASSYYRPTGVEDYEQYF. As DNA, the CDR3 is TGTGCCAGCAGCTACTATCGACCGACAGGTGTGGAGGACTACGAGCAGTACTTC.